The 3 T cell receptor beta chains listed next were all sequenced from one sample in a study of T cells in Graves' hyperthyroidism and ophthalmopathy (dated by TCRdb to about 2019). Receptor libraries were prepared by multiplex PCR. This sample was sequenced with an Illumina HiSeq 2000. The TCR beta CDR3 regions were amplified from RNA transcripts. For the first round of RT-PCR on the TCR CDR3, the HTBI primer set was used together with the Qiagen OneStep RT-PCR kit. The public reads were reanalyzed by TCRdb: fastp trimming at Q25, MiXCR alignment, in-frame beta chains only. Entries are consolidated by CDR3 protein sequence, retaining the most common genes and DNA. The sample records some 700,000 distinct CDR3 sequences, approximately 15% of which are singletons. Around a sixth of the sample lies in the top ten. Sequencing was done on a sample of blood. All receptors come from a man aged 50 to 59 with Graves' hyperthyroidism.

The table lists this clonotype with a few counts. This rearrangement joins TRBV5-5 to TRBJ2-7; 9 bases agree with TRBD1. The CDR3 covers 13 residues. With 7 bases clipped from V and 2 bases from J, the junction kept 4 bases outside the gene matches. The V gene's germline CDR1 is SGHKS and CDR2 YYEKEE (reference sequence). The CDR3 nucleotides read TGTGCCAGCTTCCGACAGGGGGCCTACGAGCAGTACTTC. Protein sequence: CASFRQGAYEQYF.

Many counts were recorded for this clonotype. The chain combines TRBV7-2 with TRBJ1-2; possible D gene TRBD1, 5 bases. V lost 4 bases, J lost 8 bases, and 26 bases lay in between. CDR3 length: 17 residues. From germline, CDR1 is SGHTA and CDR2 FQGNSA. This CDR3 reads CASSYEIRSGRDVGYTF. CDR3 DNA sequence: TGTGCCAGCAGCTACGAAATACGATCGGGACGGGATGTGGGCTACACCTTC.

This clonotype was recorded many times. The chain recombines TRBV28 with TRBJ2-3, with D possibly matching TRBD2 (6 bases). V lost 7 bases and J lost 2, with 19 bases in between. Germline-derived CDR1 and CDR2 are MDHEN and SYDVKM. There are 16 residues in the CDR3. The CDR3 spells CASISGTGAITDTQYF. DNA of the CDR3: TGTGCCAGCATCTCGGGGACGGGAGCGATCACAGATACGCAGTATTTT.